Sequencing of this TCR beta chain was carried out in a study of beta chain features in type 1 diabetes. Study observations and caveats: Moderate yet significant TCRB CDR3 shortening was seen in Type 1 diabetes patients in all four CD4+ subsets.

Trimming took 4 bases from V and 9 from J; bases not matched to a gene: 14. CDR1 is SGHRS and CDR2 is YFSETQ in the germline V gene. The CDR3 loop spans 17 amino acids. Naive, central memory, regulatory and stem cell-like memory cells within the CD4+ compartment were sorted using CD45RO/CCR7/CD25/CD127/CD95/CD27. Reverse transcription of all isolated RNA meant that expressed TCRB transcripts were sequenced. Assay used: immunoSEQ multiplex PCR; TCRdb lists only in-frame clones, some missing. The data contain 600,000 or so clones, around an eighth of them seen just once; the ten biggest clones take up roughly 0.12%. This clone has a handful of counts. Its target is not known.

Material for sequencing was naive CD4+ T cells from blood. This receptor was taken from a man aged 30 to 39 with type 1 diabetes. This chain uses TRBV5-1 with TRBJ2-1; 12 positions agree with TRBD2. DNA for the CDR3: TGCGCCAGCAGCGTGCCGGGACTAGCGGGCGCAAGCAGTGAGCAGTTCTTC. Protein sequence: CASSVPGLAGASSEQFF. Variable domain in full (rest from reference TRBV5-1 and TRBJ2-1): KAGVTQTPRYLIKTRGQQVTLSCSPISGHRSVSWYQQTPGQGLQFLFEYFSETQRNKGNFPGRFSGRQFSNSRSEMNVSTLELGDSALYLCASSVPGLAGASSEQFFGPGTRLTVL.